These 2 T cell receptor beta chains share one sample of origin, sequenced in a study of somatic mutations in cytotoxic T cells in rheumatoid arthritis. Here immunoSEQ multiplex PCR was the method, and the copy in TCRdb shows in-frame clones only, minus some. Among some 30,000 clones listed, 70% to 90% were seen once. The sample consisted of CD8+ T cells sorted from blood. The origin of the receptors is an adult with rheumatoid arthritis.

This chain links TRBV10-3 with TRBJ2-3; the D gene is possibly TRBD1 (6 bases). This CDR3 spans 12 amino acids. The V gene's germline CDR1 is ENHRY and CDR2 SYGVKD. Trimming took 11 bases from V and 2 from J, leaving 11 bases between them. CDR3 bases: TGTGCCGTACAGGGTTCCACAGATACGCAGTATTTT. Residues: CAVQGSTDTQYF.

The chain is built from TRBV19 and TRBJ1-2; D call uncertain. Germline CDR1 is LNHDA and CDR2 is SQIVND (reference sequence). V was cut by 5 bases and J by 3 bases, with 13 bases left in between. CDR3 size: 14 residues. The CDR3 DNA follows: TGTGCCAGTAGTGTTTCTGGCCATTACTATGGCTACACCTTC. Amino acids: CASSVSGHYYGYTF.